This T cell receptor (beta chain) was documented in a study of T-cell memory formation after mild COVID-19. Overall study context: Largely, TCR clusters stayed within a single donor. Study observations and caveats: Cross-reactive memory appears to have joined, as suggested by some responding clones showing up in pre-infection memory.

Note on this clonotype: As yet, its antigen is unknown.

Researchers used 5'RACE with constant-segment primers to make TCR alpha and TCR beta cDNA libraries that carry sample barcodes and UMIs. TCRdb processed the 5' RACE reads anew with MiXCR; each CDR3 protein has one entry. The profile shows about 400,000 distinct CDR3 sequences, 24% of them singletons. The source of this sequence is an adult woman who had mild COVID-19 (a few samples of this study predate the infection). Cell type and time point are not known. Material for sequencing was PBMCs or a T cell subset sorted from them (not recorded which).

The CDR3 DNA reads TGTGCCAGCAGTTCCGGGACTAGCGGGGGGATACAATGGGATGAGCAGTTCTTC. This gives the protein CASSSGTSGGIQWDEQFF. The chain couples TRBV5-6 to TRBJ2-1; TRBD2 matches 15 bases. Germline-derived CDR1 and CDR2 are SGHDT and YYEEEE. The CDR3 spans 18 residues. Germline trimming cut 5 bases from V and 8 bases from J; bases unmatched to any gene: 14.